This passage covers 6 T cell receptor beta chains from one sample sequenced in a study of neurological immune-mediated disorders (dated by TCRdb to between 2018 and 2021). The library came from 5' RACE. The sequencer was an Illumina HiSeq 2500. Through fastp at Q25 and MiXCR, TCRdb rebuilt clones from the public reads, retaining in-frame beta chains. Under each unique CDR3 protein, matching rows form one entry showing the most common genes and DNA. The sample table holds fewer than 85,000 distinct CDR3 sequences, of which approximately 4.1% were seen once. Jointly, the top ten make up about 1.5% of the sample. The sequenced material came from PBMCs. Receptors originate from a man aged 25 to 40 with multiple sclerosis.

This clonotype was recorded at least ten times. The chain carries TRBV7-2 and TRBJ1-1; 7 bases align to TRBD1. The germline gives CDR1 SGHTA, CDR2 FQGNSA. This CDR3 region has 15 residues. The junction had 14 bases not matched to a gene; V was cut back by 5 bases and J by 8 bases. The CDR3 reads CASSRFMTGIHEAFF. CDR3 in DNA: TGTGCCAGCAGCCGATTCATGACAGGGATCCACGAAGCTTTCTTT.

The table lists this clonotype with many counts. The chain couples TRBV3-1 to TRBJ2-5; D is uncertain. V was pared by 0 bases and J by 7 bases, with 9 bases between. CDR1 is LGHDT, CDR2 YNNKEL, per germline (reference sequence). CDR3 length: 13 residues. CDR3 sequence (DNA): TGTGCCAGCAGCCAAGACAGGCCGGGGACCCAGTACTTC. It is translated as CASSQDRPGTQYF.

This clonotype was counted ten times or more. The rearrangement uses TRBV5-1 and TRBJ2-3; D remains ambiguous. The germline V gene has CDR1 SGHRS and CDR2 YFSETQ. The V and J ends lost 0 bases and 5 bases respectively, with 4 bases between them. The CDR3 covers 12 residues. The CDR3, as DNA: TGCGCCAGCAGCTTGGCTGAAGATACGCAGTATTTT. Translation gives CASSLAEDTQYF.

The table lists this clonotype with many counts. The J gene is TRBJ2-7, the V gene TRBV10-3; a weak D match, TRBD1 (5 bases). This CDR3 region has 14 residues. Germline CDR1 is ENHRY and CDR2 is SYGVKD. V was shortened by 6 bases and J by 2 bases, with 14 bases between the two germline ends. The CDR3 loop is CAIRNDQGPYEQYF. The CDR3, as DNA: TGTGCCATCAGAAATGACCAGGGTCCCTACGAGCAGTACTTC.

This clonotype was detected ten times or more. The chain combines TRBV4-2 with TRBJ2-1, with 8 bases aligning to TRBD2. Germline lookup yields CDR1 LGHNA and CDR2 YNFKEQ. J was trimmed by 4 bases and V by 0 bases; bases with no gene match: 11. This CDR3 has 18 residues. CDR3 loop: CASSQEPLAAGPYNEQFF. CDR3 nucleotides: TGTGCCAGCAGCCAAGAGCCACTAGCGGCGGGTCCTTACAATGAGCAGTTCTTC.

Many counts were recorded for this clonotype. The rearrangement links TRBV9 to TRBJ1-1; 7 bases agree with TRBD1. CDR1 and CDR2 (germline): SGDLS, YYNGEE. This CDR3 comprises 14 residues. V gave up 4 bases and J gave up 1 base; unmatched junction bases: 4. CDR3 bases: TGTGCCAGCAGCTTTGACAGGGCGAACACTGAAGCTTTCTTT. As protein: CASSFDRANTEAFF.